This is a list of T cell receptor beta chains from one sample in a study of technical replicates of blood from a handful of donors. Profiling relied on immunoSEQ multiplex PCR, and the TCRdb table lists in-frame clones only, not all of them. Of fewer than 80,000 clones detected, roughly 91% appear once; the ten largest clones hold around 4.9%. Sample: PBMCs. The receptors come from a human donor in good health. Some clones in this sample may be carry-over from other donors' samples. Both conserved end residues are part of each CDR3. Fields, in order: D gene, clone size, V gene, J gene, CDR3 protein, CDR3 DNA. A D gene is named only where the DNA matches it firmly. Part of the rows lack a size; the others show once, few, many or a class for expanded clones.

.	.	TRBV7-2	TRBJ2-5	CASSLVPLQETQYF	TGTGCCAGCAGCTTAGTTCCCCTGCAAGAGACCCAGTACTTC
.	.	TRBV7-2	TRBJ1-6	CASSFQDMGYSPLHF	TGTGCCAGCAGCTTCCAGGACATGGGTTATTCACCCCTCCACTTT
.	few	TRBV2	TRBJ2-7	CASTSANEQYF	TGTGCCAGCACGAGCGCTAACGAGCAGTACTTC
.	.	TRBV6-5	TRBJ1-1	CASSYAGRIPEAFF	TGTGCCAGCAGTTACGCAGGGCGAATCCCTGAAGCTTTCTTT
.	.	TRBV4-2	TRBJ2-1	CASSQAPDSRGERFF	TGTGCCAGCAGCCAGGCACCGGATTCTCGGGGTGAGCGGTTCTTC
.	.	TRBV7-2	TRBJ1-2	CASSPRGFERGYTF	TGTGCCAGCAGCCCCCGGGGGTTCGAACGAGGCTACACCTTC
.	.	TRBV5-4	TRBJ1-1	CASSLGSGLNTEAFF	TGTGCCAGCAGCTTGGGTTCGGGGTTGAACACTGAAGCTTTCTTT
.	once	TRBV28	TRBJ1-2	CASSLRRTDYGYTF	TGTGCCAGCAGCCTTAGGCGGACAGACTATGGCTACACCTTC
.	.	TRBV5-1	TRBJ2-2	CASSFGTGNTGELFF	TGCGCCAGCAGCTTCGGTACAGGAAACACCGGGGAGCTGTTTTTT
TRBD1	.	TRBV5-5	TRBJ2-7	CASSPRPGGNYEQYF	TGTGCCAGCAGCCCCAGGCCAGGGGGCAACTACGAGCAGTACTTC
.	once	TRBV21-1	TRBJ1-2	CASSPRTGHYGYTF	TGTGCCAGCAGCCCCCGGACAGGACACTATGGCTACACCTTC
TRBD2	.	TRBV19	TRBJ2-4	CASSESWGGRNF	TGTGCCAGTAGTGAGTCTTGGGGGGGTCGTAACTTC
.	.	TRBV30	TRBJ1-2	CAWDRGPTNYGYTF	TGTGCCTGGGATAGGGGCCCGACTAACTATGGCTACACCTTC
.	many	TRBV2	TRBJ2-1	CASSDGETIYNEQFF	TGTGCCAGCAGTGATGGGGAGACGATTTACAATGAGCAGTTCTTC
TRBD1	.	TRBV5-1	TRBJ2-7	CASSLVIGGFNEQYF	TGCGCCAGCAGCTTGGTAATAGGGGGCTTCAACGAGCAGTACTTC
.	few	TRBV6-4	TRBJ1-5	CASSAQGGSNQPQHF	TGTGCCAGCAGTGCCCAGGGCGGAAGCAATCAGCCCCAGCATTTT